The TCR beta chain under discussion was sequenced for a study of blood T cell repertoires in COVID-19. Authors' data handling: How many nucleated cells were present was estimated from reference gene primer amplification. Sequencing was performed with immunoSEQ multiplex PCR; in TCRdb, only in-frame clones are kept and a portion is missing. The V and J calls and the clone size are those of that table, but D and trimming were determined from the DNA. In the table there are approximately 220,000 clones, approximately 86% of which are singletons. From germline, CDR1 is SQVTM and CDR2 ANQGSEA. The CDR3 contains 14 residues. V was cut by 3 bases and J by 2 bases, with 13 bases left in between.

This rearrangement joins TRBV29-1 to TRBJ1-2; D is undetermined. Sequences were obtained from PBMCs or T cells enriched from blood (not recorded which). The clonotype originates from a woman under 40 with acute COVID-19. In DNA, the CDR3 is TGCAGCGTTGATAATGAAGGAGGAAACTATGGCTACACCTTC. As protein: CSVDNEGGNYGYTF.